A single sample is the source of the 22 T cell receptor beta chains below, sequenced in a study of CD4 T cells in relation to SARS-CoV-2 and coronaviruses. Profiling relied on immunoSEQ multiplex PCR, and the TCRdb table lists in-frame clones only, not all of them. The data contain 38,000 or so clones, over 70% of them seen just once; the ten biggest clones take up about a fifth. Their antigens are not known. Sequenced input: memory CD4+ T cells from PBMCs, cultured in vitro. The source is an adult with COVID-19.

This clone was found a few times. This chain joins TRBV5-1 and TRBJ2-3, with 9 bases aligning to TRBD1. Germline assignment: CDR1 SGHRS and CDR2 YFSETQ. This CDR3 contains 19 residues. Germline trimming cut 4 bases from V and 3 bases from J; bases unmatched to any gene: 18. This chain's CDR3 is CASSGDFRDRAAVTDTQYF. CDR3 sequence (DNA): TGCGCCAGCAGCGGAGATTTCCGGGACAGGGCGGCGGTGACAGATACGCAGTATTTT.

This chain links TRBV6-5 with TRBJ2-7; weak D call: TRBD2 (5 bases). V was trimmed by 1 base and J by 5 bases, leaving 12 bases between them. Germline assignment: CDR1 MNHEY and CDR2 SVGAGI. There are 14 residues in the CDR3. In DNA form, the CDR3 reads TGTGCCAGCAGTTACTGGGGAGCAGGAAACGAGCAGTACTTC. Translating gives CASSYWGAGNEQYF.

The chain is built from TRBV18 and TRBJ2-5; 7 bases are shared with TRBD1. Germline CDR1 is KGHSH and CDR2 is LQKENI. The CDR3 extends over 14 amino acids. V gave up 5 bases and J gave up 7 bases; unmatched junction bases: 10. The CDR3, as DNA: TGTGCCAGCTCAGATTCCGGGACAGTGGGGACCCAGTACTTC. Amino acid sequence: CASSDSGTVGTQYF. Variable domain in full (rest from reference TRBV18 and TRBJ2-5): NAGVMQNPRHLVRRRGQEARLRCSPMKGHSHVYWYRQLPEEGLKFMVYLQKENIIDESGMPKERFSAEFPKEGPSILRIQQVVRGDSAAYFCASSDSGTVGTQYFGPGTRLLVL.

The chain couples TRBV10-1 to TRBJ2-3; 10 positions agree with TRBD2. The germline CDR1 and CDR2 sequences are WNHNN and SYGVQD (reference sequence). V trimming: 0 bases; J trimming: 3 bases; junction bases outside the gene matches: 3. The CDR3 is 16 residues long. DNA of the CDR3: TGCGCCAGCAGTGAGTCCCTAGCGGGAGCTACAGATACGCAGTATTTT. As protein: CASSESLAGATDTQYF.

This clone has only a few counts. The chain joins TRBV18 to TRBJ1-6; D not resolved. Per germline, CDR1 KGHSH and CDR2 LQKENI. V gave up 8 bases and J gave up 4 bases, with 15 bases separating them. The CDR3 sequence is 15 residues long. The CDR3: CASSDFANYNSPLHF. The CDR3, as DNA: TGTGCCAGCAGTGATTTCGCAAATTATAATTCACCCCTCCACTTT.

The chain joins TRBV10-3 to TRBJ2-1; 9 nucleotides align to TRBD2. After removal of 0 bases from V and 0 bases from J, the junction contained 12 bases not matched to a gene. Germline CDR1 ENHRY, CDR2 SYGVKD. The CDR3 covers 20 residues. CDR3 residues: CAISESLPRLAENSYNEQFF. Written as DNA, the CDR3 is TGTGCCATCAGTGAGTCCTTACCCAGACTAGCGGAGAACTCCTACAATGAGCAGTTCTTC.

This chain connects TRBV28 to TRBJ1-2; D is possibly TRBD1 (6 bases). Looked up from germline, CDR1 is MDHEN and CDR2 is SYDVKM. Trimming took off 10 bases at V and 2 bases at J, with 11 bases between the two ends. This CDR3 comprises 12 residues. This CDR3 is CATRGQNYGYTF. The CDR3 DNA reads as TGTGCCACACGGGGGCAAAACTATGGCTACACCTTC.

The chain carries TRBV5-3 and TRBJ2-2, with 11 bases matching TRBD2. TRBV5-3 has ORF status, its function being uncertain. The CDR3 length is 16 residues. J lost 6 bases, V lost 4 bases, and 8 bases had no gene match. The CDR3 spells CARSQVLAGEPGELFF. In DNA form, the CDR3 reads TGTGCCAGAAGCCAAGTACTAGCGGGAGAACCCGGGGAGCTGTTTTTT.

This chain connects TRBV20-1 to TRBJ2-3, with 9 bases identical to TRBD2. The germline gives CDR1 DFQATT, CDR2 SNEGSKA (reference sequence). The junction had 6 bases not matched to a gene; V was cut back by 3 bases and J by 5 bases. The CDR3 totals 14 residues. CDR3 in amino acids: CSASLREGEDTQYF. In nucleotides, the CDR3 is TGCAGTGCTAGTCTGCGGGAGGGTGAAGATACGCAGTATTTT.

V is TRBV7-2 and J is TRBJ2-3, with D unclear. CDR3 size: 13 residues. Germline lookup yields CDR1 SGHTA and CDR2 FQGNSA. The V end lost 4 bases, the J end lost 6 bases, and 11 bases lay between the germline ends. This CDR3 reads CASSSPPRDTQYF. CDR3 nucleotide sequence: TGTGCCAGCAGCTCGCCCCCTAGGGATACGCAGTATTTT.

J is TRBJ1-5 and V is TRBV6-6, with D possibly being TRBD1 (6 bases). From germline, CDR1 is MNHNY and CDR2 SVGAGI (reference sequence). This CDR3 region has 16 residues. V was shortened by 2 bases and J by 1 base, with 12 bases between the two germline ends. The CDR3 is CASSYRAGESNQPQHF. The CDR3 coding sequence is TGTGCCAGCAGTTACCGGGCAGGGGAAAGCAATCAGCCCCAGCATTTT.

This chain uses TRBV7-2 with TRBJ1-5; tentative D call: TRBD1 (5 bases). CDR3 size: 15 residues. The germline V gene encodes CDR1 SGHTA and CDR2 FQGNSA. V lost 1 base and J 3 bases, leaving 10 bases between the germline ends. DNA for the CDR3: TGTGCCAGCAGCTTAGAAGGGGCGGTCAATCAGCCCCAGCATTTT. Translation: CASSLEGAVNQPQHF. The full variable domain, completed using reference TRBV7-2 and TRBJ1-5, is GAGVSQSPSNKVTEKGKDVELRCDPISGHTALYWYRQSLGQGLEFLIYFQGNSAPDKSGLPSDRFSAERTGGSVSTLTIQRTQQEDSAVYLCASSLEGAVNQPQHFGDGTRLSIL.

The chain recombines TRBV2 with TRBJ2-3, with 9 bases that match TRBD2. CDR1 is SNHLY and CDR2 is FYNNEI in the germline V gene. This CDR3 is built from 15 residues. Germline trimming cut 8 bases from V and 3 bases from J; bases unmatched to any gene: 9. The CDR3 loop is CASGVAGAETDTQYF. The CDR3 DNA reads as TGTGCCAGCGGGGTAGCGGGAGCAGAGACAGATACGCAGTATTTT.

The chain recombines TRBV12-3 or TRBV12-4 with TRBJ2-7; no definite D call. Deletions cut 3 bases from V and 3 bases from J, with 3 bases between. The CDR3 totals 11 residues. In nucleotides, the CDR3 is TGTGCCAGCAGTTTGGGCTACGAGCAGTACTTC. It codes for CASSLGYEQYF.

This chain links TRBV15 with TRBJ1-5; D uncertain. The germline CDR1 and CDR2 sequences are LNHNV and YYDKDF (reference sequence). CDR3 length: 14 residues. V lost 1 base to trimming and J lost 1 base, with 5 bases between them. CDR3 protein: CATSRVDSNQPQHF. The CDR3 bases are TGTGCCACCAGCAGAGTTGACAGCAATCAGCCCCAGCATTTT.

The chain combines TRBV19 with TRBJ2-5, with 7 bases fitting TRBD2. Germline-derived CDR1 and CDR2 are LNHDA and SQIVND (reference sequence). After removal of 1 base from V and 2 bases from J, the junction contained 7 bases not matched to a gene. CDR3 length equals 16 residues. The CDR3 spells CASSIAGGGSQETQYF. DNA of the CDR3: TGTGCCAGTAGTATAGCGGGAGGAGGTTCTCAAGAGACCCAGTACTTC.

The chain joins TRBV30 to TRBJ2-2; TRBD1 matches 9 bases. Unmatched junction bases numbered 19, after V lost 4 bases and J lost 7 bases. The V gene's germline CDR1 is GTSNPN and CDR2 SVGIG (reference sequence). CDR3 length: 18 residues. CDR3 in amino acids: CAWTTSPNRGRRIGELFF. The CDR3 coding sequence is TGTGCCTGGACCACGTCCCCGAACAGGGGGCGCCGGATCGGGGAGCTGTTTTTT.

The chain couples TRBV11-2 to TRBJ2-3; 8 bases agree with TRBD1. After removal of 3 bases from V and 2 bases from J, the junction contained 1 base not matched to a gene. The germline CDR1 and CDR2 sequences are SGHAT and FQNNGV. The CDR3 consists of 14 residues. The CDR3, as DNA: TGTGCCAGCAGCTTCAGGGGGCTCACAGATACGCAGTATTTT. Its protein is CASSFRGLTDTQYF.

The chain recombines TRBV3-1 (or the pseudogene TRBV3-2) with TRBJ2-3, with 12 bases aligning to TRBD2. The CDR3 length is 23 residues. Germline assignment: CDR1 LGHDT and CDR2 YNNKEL (reference sequence). Trimming cost V 4 bases and J 1 base; bases outside gene matches: 24. CDR3: CASSLSGGLAGGPVFVGTDTQYF. The CDR3 region has the DNA TGTGCCAGCAGCCTAAGTGGTGGTCTAGCGGGAGGGCCGGTATTCGTTGGCACAGATACGCAGTATTTT.

This clone rates as medium-sized. The CDR3 DNA is TGTGCCAGCAGTGAGGGGCGGGAGGTGACGGATACGCAGTATTTT. Translated: CASSEGREVTDTQYF. The J gene is TRBJ2-3, the V gene TRBV6-4; 8 positions agree with TRBD2. The CDR3 length is 15 residues. Germline loops: CDR1 MRHNA, CDR2 SNTAGT. The V gene end was trimmed by 3 bases and the J gene end by 6 bases; junction bases not matched to a gene: 8.

The chain links TRBV6-5 to TRBJ2-7; 8 bases match TRBD1. The J segment lost 0 bases and the V segment lost 8 bases, leaving 9 bases of the junction unmatched. The CDR3 consists of 15 residues. Germline loops: CDR1 MNHEY, CDR2 SVGAGI. This CDR3 is CASSTRQGYSYEQYF. In DNA form, the CDR3 reads TGTGCCAGCTCCACCCGACAGGGGTACTCCTACGAGCAGTACTTC.

The rearrangement joins TRBV15 to TRBJ2-7, with D perhaps TRBD1 (5 bases). The CDR3 contains 13 residues. The V end was cut by 11 bases, the J end by 2 bases, with 16 bases between. Germline lookup yields CDR1 LNHNV and CDR2 YYDKDF (reference sequence). The chain's CDR3 is CAAGNPSTYEQYF. CDR3 sequence (DNA): TGTGCCGCAGGGAACCCATCCACCTACGAGCAGTACTTC.